The clone carrying this TCR beta chain was seen a few times. What it recognizes is unknown. Germline-derived CDR1 and CDR2 are DFQATT and SNEGSKA (reference sequence). V dropped 4 bases and J dropped 2; count of bases not matched to a gene: 5. CDR3 length equals 14 residues. The authors ran a second PCR of 7 to 11 cycles using a sample-barcoded 5' primer and a J-beta primer mix. From the 5' RACE reads, TCRdb called clonotypes with MiXCR, one entry per CDR3 protein. The table has some 760,000 distinct CDR3 sequences, roughly 25% seen once. The sample belongs to a study of blood T cells in healthy people across ages. Regarding the study as a whole: Per million T cells, the diversity of TCR beta decreased roughly linearly as age advanced.

The sample also formed part of further work on T cells of mothers and their children.

The chain couples TRBV20-1 to TRBJ2-3, with TRBD2 matching 8 bases. This TCR derives from a boy younger than 18 in good health. Material: blood. CDR3 amino acids: CSANGRGATDTQYF. CDR3 DNA sequence: TGCAGTGCTAACGGGAGGGGGGCCACAGATACGCAGTATTTT.